The subject of this entry is one TCR beta chain. The antigen is not known. The data were obtained in a study of CD8+CD57+ T cells in acquired aplastic anemia. In the study overall: Sorted cells (CD4+ and CD8+) yielded DNA amounts that averaged around 3.5 ug. Sequencing produced an average of around 10 million reads per healthy donor for CD4+ cells. Study-level findings and limits: There were fewer than 35 CD8+ CDR3 sequences that occurred in both patients and controls.

TCR beta VDJ and CDR3 profiling used genomic DNA as template. MiXCR, applied by TCRdb to the reads, yields one record per CDR3 protein. The sample holds around 200,000 distinct CDR3 sequences, over 60% seen once. Sequenced input: sorted CD4+, CD8+, or CD8+CD57+ T cells (not recorded which) from PBMCs. The TCR was taken from a human donor in good health.

In nucleotides, the CDR3 is TGTGCCAGCTTACCGGGACACGCCTACGAGCAGTACTTC. Translated: CASLPGHAYEQYF. The chain combines TRBV2 with TRBJ2-7; D may be TRBD1 (6 bases). The CDR3 is made up of 13 amino acids. Per the germline V gene, CDR1 is SNHLY and CDR2 is FYNNEI. Trimming took off 8 bases at V and 2 bases at J, with 13 bases between the two ends.